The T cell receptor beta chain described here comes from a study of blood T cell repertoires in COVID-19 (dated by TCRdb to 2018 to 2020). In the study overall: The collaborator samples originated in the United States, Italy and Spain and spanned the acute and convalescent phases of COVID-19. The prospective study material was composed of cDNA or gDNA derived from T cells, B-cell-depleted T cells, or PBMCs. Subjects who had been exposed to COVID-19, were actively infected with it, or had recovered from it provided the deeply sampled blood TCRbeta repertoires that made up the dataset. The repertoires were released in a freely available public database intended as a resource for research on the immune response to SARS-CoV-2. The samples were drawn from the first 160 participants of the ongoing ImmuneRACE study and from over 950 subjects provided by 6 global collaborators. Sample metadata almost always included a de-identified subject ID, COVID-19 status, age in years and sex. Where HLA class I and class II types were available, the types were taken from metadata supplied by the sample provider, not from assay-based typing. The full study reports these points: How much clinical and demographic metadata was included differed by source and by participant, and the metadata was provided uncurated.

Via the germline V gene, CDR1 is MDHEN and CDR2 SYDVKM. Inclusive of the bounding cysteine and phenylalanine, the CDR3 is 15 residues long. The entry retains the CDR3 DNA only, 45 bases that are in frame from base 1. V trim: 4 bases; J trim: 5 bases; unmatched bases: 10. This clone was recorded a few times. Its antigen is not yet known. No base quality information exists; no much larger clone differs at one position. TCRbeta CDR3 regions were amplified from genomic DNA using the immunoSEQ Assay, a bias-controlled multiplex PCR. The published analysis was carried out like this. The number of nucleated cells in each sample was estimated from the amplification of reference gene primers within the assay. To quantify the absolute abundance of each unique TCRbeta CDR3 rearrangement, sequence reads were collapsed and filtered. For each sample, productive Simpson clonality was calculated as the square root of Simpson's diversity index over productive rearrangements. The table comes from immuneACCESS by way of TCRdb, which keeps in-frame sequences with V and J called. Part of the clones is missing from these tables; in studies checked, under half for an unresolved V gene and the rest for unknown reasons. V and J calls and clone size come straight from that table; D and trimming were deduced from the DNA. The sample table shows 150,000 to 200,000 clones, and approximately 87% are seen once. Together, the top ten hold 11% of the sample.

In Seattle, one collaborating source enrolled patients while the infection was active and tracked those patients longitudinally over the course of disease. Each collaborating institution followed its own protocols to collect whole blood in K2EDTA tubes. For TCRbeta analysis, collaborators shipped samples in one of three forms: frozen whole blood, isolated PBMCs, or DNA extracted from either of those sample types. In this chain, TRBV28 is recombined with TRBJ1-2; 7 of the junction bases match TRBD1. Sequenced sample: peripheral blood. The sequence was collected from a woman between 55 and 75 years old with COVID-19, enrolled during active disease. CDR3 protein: CASSSAGTEAYGYTF. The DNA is TGTGCCAGCAGTTCGGCCGGGACAGAAGCTTATGGCTACACCTTC.